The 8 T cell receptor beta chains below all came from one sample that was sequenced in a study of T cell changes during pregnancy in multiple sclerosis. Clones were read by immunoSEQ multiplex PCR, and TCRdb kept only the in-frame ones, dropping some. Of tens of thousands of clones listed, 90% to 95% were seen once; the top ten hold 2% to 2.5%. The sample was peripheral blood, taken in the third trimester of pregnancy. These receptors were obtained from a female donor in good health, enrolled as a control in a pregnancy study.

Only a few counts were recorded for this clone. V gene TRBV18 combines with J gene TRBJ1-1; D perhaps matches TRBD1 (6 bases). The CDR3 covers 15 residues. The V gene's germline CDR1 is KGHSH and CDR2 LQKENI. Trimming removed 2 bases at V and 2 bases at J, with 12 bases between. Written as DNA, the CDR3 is TGTGCCAGCTCACCAATGGCAGGGGACAACACTGAAGCTTTCTTT. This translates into CASSPMAGDNTEAFF. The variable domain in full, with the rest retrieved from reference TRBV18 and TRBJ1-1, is NAGVMQNPRHLVRRRGQEARLRCSPMKGHSHVYWYRQLPEEGLKFMVYLQKENIIDESGMPKERFSAEFPKEGPSILRIQQVVRGDSAAYFCASSPMAGDNTEAFFGQGTRLTVV.

CDR3 in amino acids: CASSRPLSRTAANYGYTF. DNA for the CDR3: TGTGCCAGTAGTAGACCTTTATCGAGGACTGCAGCTAACTATGGCTACACCTTC. The chain employs TRBV19 and TRBJ1-2; no firm D call. V lost 4 bases, J lost 0 bases, and 21 bases lay in between. This CDR3 contains 18 residues. Germline CDR1 is LNHDA and CDR2 is SQIVND (reference sequence).

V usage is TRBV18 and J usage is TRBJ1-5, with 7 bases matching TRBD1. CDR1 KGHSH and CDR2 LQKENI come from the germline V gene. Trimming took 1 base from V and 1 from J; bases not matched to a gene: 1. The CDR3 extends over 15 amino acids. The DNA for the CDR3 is TGTGCCAGCTCACCACAGGGGGCGAGCAATCAGCCCCAGCATTTT. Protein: CASSPQGASNQPQHF.

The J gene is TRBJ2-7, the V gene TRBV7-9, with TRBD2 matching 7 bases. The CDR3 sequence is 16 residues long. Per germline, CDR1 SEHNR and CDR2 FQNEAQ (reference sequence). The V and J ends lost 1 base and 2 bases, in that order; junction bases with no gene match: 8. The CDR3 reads CASSLGGGAETYEQYF. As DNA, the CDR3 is TGTGCCAGCAGCTTAGGGGGAGGGGCCGAGACCTACGAGCAGTACTTC.

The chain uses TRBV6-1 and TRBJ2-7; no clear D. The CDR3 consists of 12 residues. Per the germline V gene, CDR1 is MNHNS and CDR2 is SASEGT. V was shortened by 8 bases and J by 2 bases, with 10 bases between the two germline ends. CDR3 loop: CASQRVPYEQYF. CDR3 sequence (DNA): TGTGCCAGCCAACGGGTACCCTACGAGCAGTACTTC.

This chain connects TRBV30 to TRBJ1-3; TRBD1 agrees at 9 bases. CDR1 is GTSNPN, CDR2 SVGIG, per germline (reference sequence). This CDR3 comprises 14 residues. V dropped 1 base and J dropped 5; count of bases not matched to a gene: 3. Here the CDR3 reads CAWSGGTGRNTIYF. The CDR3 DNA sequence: TGTGCCTGGAGTGGTGGGACAGGGCGAAACACCATATATTTT.

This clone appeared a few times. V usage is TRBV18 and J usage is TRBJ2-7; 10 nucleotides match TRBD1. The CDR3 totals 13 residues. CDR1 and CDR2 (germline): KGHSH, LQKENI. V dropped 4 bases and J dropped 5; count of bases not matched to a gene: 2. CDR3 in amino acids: CASSLTGGNEQYF. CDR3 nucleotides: TGTGCCAGCTCACTGACAGGGGGCAACGAGCAGTACTTC.

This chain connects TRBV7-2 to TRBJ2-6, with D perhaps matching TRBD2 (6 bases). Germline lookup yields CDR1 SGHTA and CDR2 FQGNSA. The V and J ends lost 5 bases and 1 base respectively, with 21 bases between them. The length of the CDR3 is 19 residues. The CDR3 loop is CASSPLYGWEESGANVLTF. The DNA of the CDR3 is TGTGCCAGCAGCCCCCTATACGGCTGGGAGGAGTCTGGGGCCAACGTCCTGACTTTC. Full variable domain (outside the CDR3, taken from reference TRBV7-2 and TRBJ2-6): GAGVSQSPSNKVTEKGKDVELRCDPISGHTALYWYRQSLGQGLEFLIYFQGNSAPDKSGLPSDRFSAERTGGSVSTLTIQRTQQEDSAVYLCASSPLYGWEESGANVLTFGAGSRLTVL.